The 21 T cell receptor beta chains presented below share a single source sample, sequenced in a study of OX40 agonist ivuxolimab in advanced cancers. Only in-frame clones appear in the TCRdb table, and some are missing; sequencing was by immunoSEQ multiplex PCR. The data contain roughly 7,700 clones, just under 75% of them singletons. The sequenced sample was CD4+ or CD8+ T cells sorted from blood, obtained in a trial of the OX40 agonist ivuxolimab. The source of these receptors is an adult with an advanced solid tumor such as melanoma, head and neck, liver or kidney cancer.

The CDR3 loop is CAWWGAVNTEAFF. The CDR3 coding sequence is TGTGCCTGGTGGGGGGCGGTAAACACTGAAGCTTTCTTT. The J gene is TRBJ1-1, the V gene TRBV30; D might be TRBD1 (6 bases). CDR3 length: 13 residues. Germline CDR1 reads GTSNPN; CDR2 reads SVGIG (reference sequence). V lost 5 bases and J 2 bases, leaving 12 bases between the germline ends.

CDR3 nucleotides: TGTGCCAGCAGCTTCGGGACGGGATTTTCTTCCTACGAGCAGTACTTC. It yields the protein CASSFGTGFSSYEQYF. The J gene is TRBJ2-7, the V gene TRBV7-9; the D call may be TRBD1 or TRBD2 (5 bases each). Germline CDR1 is SEHNR and CDR2 is FQNEAQ (reference sequence). This CDR3 has 16 residues. With 3 bases removed from V and 1 base from J, the gap between germline ends came to 16 bases.

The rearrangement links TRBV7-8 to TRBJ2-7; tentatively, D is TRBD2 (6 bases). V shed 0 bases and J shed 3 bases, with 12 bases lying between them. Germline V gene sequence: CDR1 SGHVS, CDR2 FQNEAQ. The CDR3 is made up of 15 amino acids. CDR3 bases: TGTGCCAGCAGCTTAGCGATGAAGGGAGGCTACGAGCAGTACTTC. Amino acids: CASSLAMKGGYEQYF.

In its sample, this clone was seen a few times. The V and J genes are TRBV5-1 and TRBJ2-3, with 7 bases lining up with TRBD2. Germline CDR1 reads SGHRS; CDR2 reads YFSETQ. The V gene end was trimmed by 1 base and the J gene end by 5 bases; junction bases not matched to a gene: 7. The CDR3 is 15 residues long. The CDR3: CASSLTGLPQDTQYF. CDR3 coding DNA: TGCGCCAGCAGCTTGACGGGACTACCCCAAGATACGCAGTATTTT.

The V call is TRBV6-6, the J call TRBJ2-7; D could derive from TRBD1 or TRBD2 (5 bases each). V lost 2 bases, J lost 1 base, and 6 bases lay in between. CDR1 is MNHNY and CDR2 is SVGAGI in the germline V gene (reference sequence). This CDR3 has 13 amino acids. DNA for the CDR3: TGTGCCAGCAGTTACGGGGGTTCCTACGAGCAGTACTTC. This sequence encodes CASSYGGSYEQYF.

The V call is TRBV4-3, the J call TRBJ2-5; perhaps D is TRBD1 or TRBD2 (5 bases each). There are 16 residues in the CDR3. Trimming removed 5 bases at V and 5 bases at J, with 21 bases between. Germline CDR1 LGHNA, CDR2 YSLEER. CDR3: CASSLDARDPPETQYF. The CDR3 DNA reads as TGCGCCAGCAGCTTAGATGCCAGGGACCCACCGGAGACCCAGTACTTC.

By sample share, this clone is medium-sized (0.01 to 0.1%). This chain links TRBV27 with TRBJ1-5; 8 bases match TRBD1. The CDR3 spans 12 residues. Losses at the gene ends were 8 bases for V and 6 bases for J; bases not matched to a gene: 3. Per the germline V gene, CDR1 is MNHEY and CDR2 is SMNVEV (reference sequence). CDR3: CASGQGFQPQHF. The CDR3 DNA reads TGTGCCAGCGGACAGGGATTTCAGCCCCAGCATTTT.

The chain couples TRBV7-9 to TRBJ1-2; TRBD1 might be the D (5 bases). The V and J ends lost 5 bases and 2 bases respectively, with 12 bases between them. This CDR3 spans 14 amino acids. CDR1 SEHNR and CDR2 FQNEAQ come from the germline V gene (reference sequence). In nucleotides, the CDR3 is TGTGCCAGCAGCCCGGGGGTAGAAAACTATGGCTACACCTTC. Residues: CASSPGVENYGYTF.

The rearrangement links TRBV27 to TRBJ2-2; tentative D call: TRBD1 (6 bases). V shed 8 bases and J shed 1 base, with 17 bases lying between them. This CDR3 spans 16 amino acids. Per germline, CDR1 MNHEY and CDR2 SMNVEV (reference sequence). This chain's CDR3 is CASSLTGYENTGELFF. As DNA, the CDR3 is TGTGCCAGCTCCCTTACAGGGTATGAGAACACCGGGGAGCTGTTTTTT.

CDR3 DNA: TGTGCCAGCAGTCCGACGCGAGTGACGGATAAAGACTATGGCTACACCTTC. Translation: CASSPTRVTDKDYGYTF. The gene calls are TRBV28 and TRBJ1-2; no firm D call. The CDR3 extends over 17 amino acids. CDR1 is MDHEN and CDR2 is SYDVKM in the germline V gene. Deletions cut 5 bases from V and 3 bases from J, with 22 bases between.

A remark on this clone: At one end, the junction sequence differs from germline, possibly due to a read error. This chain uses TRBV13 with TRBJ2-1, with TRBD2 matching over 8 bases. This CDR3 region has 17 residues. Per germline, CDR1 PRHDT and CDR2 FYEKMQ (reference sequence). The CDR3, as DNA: TGTGCCAGCAGCCTAGGCTACCCGGGACTAGAAAACAATGAGCAGTTCTTC. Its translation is CASSLGYPGLENNEQFF. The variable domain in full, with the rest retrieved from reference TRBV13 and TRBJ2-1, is AAGVIQSPRHLIKEKRETATLKCYPIPRHDTVYWYQQGPGQDPQFLISFYEKMQSDKGSIPDRFSAQQFSDYHSELNMSSLELGDSALYFCASSLGYPGLENNEQFFGPGTRLTVL.

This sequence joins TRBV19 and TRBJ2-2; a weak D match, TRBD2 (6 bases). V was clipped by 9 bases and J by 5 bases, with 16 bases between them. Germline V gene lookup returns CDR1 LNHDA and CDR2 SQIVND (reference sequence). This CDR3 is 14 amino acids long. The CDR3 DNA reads TGTGCCAGATATAGCGGAGGCAGAACCGGGGAGCTGTTTTTT. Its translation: CARYSGGRTGELFF.

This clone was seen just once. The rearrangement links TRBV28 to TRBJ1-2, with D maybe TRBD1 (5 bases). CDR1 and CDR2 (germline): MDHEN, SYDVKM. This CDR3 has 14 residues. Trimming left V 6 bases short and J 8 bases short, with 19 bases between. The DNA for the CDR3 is TGTGCCAGCAGCTCCGCATTGGGACCCCGGGGCTACACCTTC. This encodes CASSSALGPRGYTF.

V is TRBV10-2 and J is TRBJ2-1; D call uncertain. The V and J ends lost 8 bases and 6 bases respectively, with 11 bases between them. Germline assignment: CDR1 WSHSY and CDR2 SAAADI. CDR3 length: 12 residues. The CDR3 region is CASRGASNEQFF. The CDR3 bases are TGCGCCAGCCGCGGTGCTTCCAATGAGCAGTTCTTC.

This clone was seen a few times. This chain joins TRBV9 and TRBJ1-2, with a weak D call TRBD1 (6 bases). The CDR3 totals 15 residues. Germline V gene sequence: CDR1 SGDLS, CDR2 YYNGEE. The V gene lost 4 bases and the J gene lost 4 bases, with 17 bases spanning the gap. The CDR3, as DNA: TGTGCCAGCAGCCCTTGGCGGGGGGCAAGCTATGGCTACACCTTC. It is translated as CASSPWRGASYGYTF.

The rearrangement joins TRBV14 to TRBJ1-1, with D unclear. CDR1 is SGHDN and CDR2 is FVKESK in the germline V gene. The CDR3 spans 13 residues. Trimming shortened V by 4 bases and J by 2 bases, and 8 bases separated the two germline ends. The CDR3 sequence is CASSPGDNTEAFF. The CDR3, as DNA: TGTGCCAGCAGCCCGGGTGATAACACTGAAGCTTTCTTT.

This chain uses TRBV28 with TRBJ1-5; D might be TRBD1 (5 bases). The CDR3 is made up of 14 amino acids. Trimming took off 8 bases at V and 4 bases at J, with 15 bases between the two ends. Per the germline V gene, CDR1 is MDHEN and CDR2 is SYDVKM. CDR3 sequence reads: CASRVGAANQPQHF. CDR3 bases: TGTGCCAGCCGTGTCGGGGCAGCAAATCAGCCCCAGCATTTT.

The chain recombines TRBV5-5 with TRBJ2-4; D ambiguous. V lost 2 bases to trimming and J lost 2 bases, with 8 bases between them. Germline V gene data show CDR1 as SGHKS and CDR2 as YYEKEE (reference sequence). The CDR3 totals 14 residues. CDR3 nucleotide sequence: TGTGCCAGCAGCTTATGGGTTACCAAAAACATTCAGTACTTC. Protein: CASSLWVTKNIQYF. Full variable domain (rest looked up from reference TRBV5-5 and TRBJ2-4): DAGVTQSPTHLIKTRGQQVTLRCSPISGHKSVSWYQQVLGQGPQFIFQYYEKEERGRGNFPDRFSARQFPNYSSELNVNALLLGDSALYLCASSLWVTKNIQYFGAGTRLSVL.

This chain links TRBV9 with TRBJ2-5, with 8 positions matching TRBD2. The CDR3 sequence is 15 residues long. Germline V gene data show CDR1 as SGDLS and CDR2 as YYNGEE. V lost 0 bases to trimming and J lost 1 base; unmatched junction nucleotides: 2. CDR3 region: CASSVVGRAQETQYF. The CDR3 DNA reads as TGTGCCAGCAGCGTAGTCGGGAGGGCCCAAGAGACCCAGTACTTC.

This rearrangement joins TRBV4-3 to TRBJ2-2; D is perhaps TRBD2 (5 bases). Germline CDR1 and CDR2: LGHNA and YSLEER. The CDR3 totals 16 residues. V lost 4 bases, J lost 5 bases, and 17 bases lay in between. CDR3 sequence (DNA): TGCGCCAGCAGCCTGAGGGAGAGGAGTAGGACCGGGGAGCTGTTTTTT. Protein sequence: CASSLRERSRTGELFF.

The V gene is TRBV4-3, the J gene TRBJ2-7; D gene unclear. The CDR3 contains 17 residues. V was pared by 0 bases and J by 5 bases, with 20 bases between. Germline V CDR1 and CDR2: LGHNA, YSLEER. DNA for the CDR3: TGCGCCAGCAGCCAAGATCTGGCCCCGGTCTTACCCCACGAGCAGTACTTC. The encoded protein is CASSQDLAPVLPHEQYF.